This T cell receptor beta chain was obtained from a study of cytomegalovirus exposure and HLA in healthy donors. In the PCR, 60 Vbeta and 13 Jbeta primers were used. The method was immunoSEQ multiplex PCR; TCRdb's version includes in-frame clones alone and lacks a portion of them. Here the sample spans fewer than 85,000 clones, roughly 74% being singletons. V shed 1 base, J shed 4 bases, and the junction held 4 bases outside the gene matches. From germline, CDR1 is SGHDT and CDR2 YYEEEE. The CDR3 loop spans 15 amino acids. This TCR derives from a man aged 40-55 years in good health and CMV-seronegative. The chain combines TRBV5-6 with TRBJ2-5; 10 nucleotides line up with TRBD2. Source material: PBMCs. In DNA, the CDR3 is TGTGCCAGCAGCTTGAGAGCTAGCGGGGGAGAGACCCAGTACTTC. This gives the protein CASSLRASGGETQYF.